Described below is a single TCR beta chain sequence and its context. Generated by immunoSEQ multiplex PCR, the TCRdb table keeps only in-frame clones and is missing some. Of roughly 40,000 clones in the sample, about 72% are singletons; the top ten hold about 13%. These data belong to a study of cytotoxic CD8 clonotypes in ibrutinib-treated CLL. Germline V gene sequence: CDR1 WSHSY, CDR2 SAAADI. The ends were cut back, 8 bases at V and 2 bases at J, with 12 bases in the middle. The CDR3 has 13 amino acids. The source of this sequence is a human donor with chronic lymphocytic leukemia. The specimen was PBMCs, collected after 12 months of ibrutinib treatment. The J gene is TRBJ2-5, the V gene TRBV10-2; no clear D gene. CDR3 amino acids: CASGSQQQETQYF. The DNA of the CDR3 is TGCGCCAGCGGTTCTCAGCAGCAAGAGACCCAGTACTTC.